This T cell receptor beta chain comes out of a study of T cell responses to AZD1222 COVID-19 vaccine. Repertoires were generated with immunoSEQ multiplex PCR, while TCRdb's copy carries only in-frame clones and drops some. The sample has more than 140,000 clones; about 90% are singletons. The CDR3 covers 16 residues. CDR1 and CDR2 from the germline V gene are SGHRS and YFSETQ. V lost 4 bases and J lost 4; bases outside the gene matches: 8. The material sequenced was peripheral blood, taken on day 0 of AZD1222 vaccination. The V and J genes are TRBV5-1 and TRBJ2-2; the match to TRBD1 covers 9 bases. The clonotype was recovered from an adult in good health. CDR3 loop: CASSPSPTGGTGELFF. CDR3 DNA sequence: TGCGCCAGCAGCCCAAGCCCGACAGGGGGCACCGGGGAGCTGTTTTTT. Based on the CDR3 plus reference TRBV5-1 and TRBJ2-2, the full variable domain is KAGVTQTPRYLIKTRGQQVTLSCSPISGHRSVSWYQQTPGQGLQFLFEYFSETQRNKGNFPGRFSGRQFSNSRSEMNVSTLELGDSALYLCASSPSPTGGTGELFFGEGSRLTVL.